These 28 T cell receptor beta chains were all obtained from the same sample, sequenced in a study of identical twins. Using its own MiXCR run on the 5' RACE reads, TCRdb lists one record per CDR3 protein. This sample has 750,000 to 950,000 distinct CDR3 sequences; over 9% occur once, and the top ten carry around 1.5%. These data were also reused for a study on yellow fever vaccine responses in identical twins.

Sequences were obtained from PBMCs. These TCRs come from a woman between 18 and 30 years old in good health.

The CDR3 here is CAISDRGGSGANVLTF. Written as DNA, the CDR3 is TGTGCCATCAGTGATCGGGGAGGCTCCGGGGCCAACGTCCTGACTTTC. V usage is TRBV10-3 and J usage is TRBJ2-6, with D possibly being TRBD2 (6 bases). Germline CDR1 reads ENHRY; CDR2 reads SYGVKD. The V end was cut by 3 bases, the J end by 4 bases, with 13 bases between. CDR3 length equals 16 residues.

The CDR3 DNA reads TGTGCCAGCAGTGAATCTAACGGCGGACTAGCCAAAAACATTCAGTACTTC. Translated, it gives CASSESNGGLAKNIQYF. The rearrangement uses TRBV25-1 and TRBJ2-4, with D possibly TRBD2 on 5 matching bases. V was pared by 1 base and J by 0 bases, with 13 bases between. This CDR3 region has 17 residues. Germline CDR1 reads MGHDK; CDR2 reads SYGVNS. The entire variable domain, with the rest obtained from reference TRBV25-1 and TRBJ2-4, is as follows: EADIYQTPRYLVIGTGKKITLECSQTMGHDKMYWYQQDPGMELHLIHYSYGVNSTEKGDLSSESTVSRIRTEHFPLTLESARPSHTSQYLCASSESNGGLAKNIQYFGAGTRLSVL.

The chain links TRBV6-5 to TRBJ2-7; weak D call: TRBD2 (6 bases). From germline, CDR1 is MNHEY and CDR2 SVGAGI. The length of the CDR3 is 14 residues. The V end was cut by 2 bases, the J end by 0 bases, with 8 bases between. The CDR3 coding sequence is TGTGCCAGCAGTTACAGGGAGGCCTCCTACGAGCAGTACGTC. It specifies CASSYREASYEQYV.

This clonotype has a handful of counts. This rearrangement joins TRBV5-8 to TRBJ2-1; tentatively, D is TRBD2 (5 bases). This CDR3 contains 15 residues. V was shortened by 4 bases and J by 4 bases, with 15 bases between the two germline ends. Germline CDR1 reads SGHTS; CDR2 reads YDEGEE. This CDR3 is CASSTSGLGYNEQFF. The CDR3 nucleotides read TGTGCCAGCAGCACAAGCGGACTGGGGTACAATGAGCAGTTCTTC.

This clonotype was recorded at least ten times. V gene TRBV24-1 combines with J gene TRBJ2-1; D gene unclear. CDR3 length: 13 amino acids. Germline lookup yields CDR1 KGHDR and CDR2 SFDVKD. V was clipped by 7 bases and J by 3 bases, with 9 bases between them. CDR3 sequence (DNA): TGTGCCACCAGCAGTGGGGTCTACAATGAGCAGTTCTTC. Its translation: CATSSGVYNEQFF.

This clonotype turned up a few times. V is TRBV25-1 and J is TRBJ1-2, with 9 positions matching TRBD1. V shed 4 bases and J 7 bases; nucleotides not matched to a gene: 4. CDR1 and CDR2 (germline): MGHDK, SYGVNS. This CDR3 is built from 13 residues. The CDR3 sequence is CASSGGQGRGYTF. As DNA, the CDR3 is TGTGCCAGCAGTGGGGGACAGGGACGTGGCTACACCTTC.

The chain recombines TRBV4-1 with TRBJ2-1, with TRBD2 matching over 11 bases. Germline CDR1 MGHRA, CDR2 YSYEKL. V shed 5 bases and J 8 bases; nucleotides not matched to a gene: 11. This CDR3 has 16 amino acids. The CDR3: CASSLATTSGTHEQFF. CDR3 nucleotide sequence: TGCGCCAGCAGCTTGGCAACGACTAGCGGGACCCATGAGCAGTTCTTC.

This clonotype has a handful of counts. The gene calls are TRBV11-2 and TRBJ2-3; TRBD2 agrees at 11 bases. Germline V gene data show CDR1 as SGHAT and CDR2 as FQNNGV. V trimming: 5 bases; J trimming: 1 base; junction bases outside the gene matches: 8. The CDR3 is made up of 17 amino acids. The CDR3 here is CASSPTLAGGRTDTQYF. The CDR3 coding sequence is TGTGCCAGCAGCCCAACTCTAGCGGGGGGACGCACAGATACGCAGTATTTT.

The sample holds a few counts of this clonotype. This sequence joins TRBV3-1 and TRBJ1-2, with unresolved D. The germline gives CDR1 LGHDT, CDR2 YNNKEL (reference sequence). V lost 0 bases and J 10 bases, leaving 15 bases between the germline ends. The CDR3 contains 14 residues. CDR3 DNA: TGTGCCAGCAGCCAAGAAGGGAAGGGTATGAACTACACCTTC. Protein: CASSQEGKGMNYTF.

This clonotype was seen many times. V gene TRBV5-1 combines with J gene TRBJ1-1, with D unresolved. V lost 7 bases, J lost 2 bases, and 12 bases lay in between. Germline assignment: CDR1 SGHRS and CDR2 YFSETQ. This CDR3 is built from 13 residues. CDR3 DNA: TGCGCCAGCGCCGGTTTAGTCAACACTGAAGCTTTCTTT. Amino acids: CASAGLVNTEAFF.

This chain links TRBV6-5 with TRBJ2-2; D ambiguous. V was shortened by 1 base and J by 8 bases, with 5 bases between the two germline ends. CDR3 length equals 12 residues. Germline V gives CDR1 MNHEY, CDR2 SVGAGI. CDR3 nucleotide sequence: TGTGCCAGCAGTTACTTACAGGGGGAGCTGTTTTTT. Residues: CASSYLQGELFF.

In its sample, this clonotype was seen a few times. The genes are TRBV5-6 and TRBJ2-5; D is possibly TRBD1 or TRBD2 (6 bases each). The CDR3 totals 12 residues. The V end was cut by 5 bases, the J end by 4 bases, with 9 bases between. Germline CDR1 SGHDT, CDR2 YYEEEE. The CDR3, as DNA: TGTGCCAGCAGAACGGGGGCAGAGACCCAGTACTTC. This sequence encodes CASRTGAETQYF.

V gene TRBV2 combines with J gene TRBJ2-3; 10 positions match TRBD2. The V and J ends lost 5 bases and 3 bases, in that order; junction bases with no gene match: 14. The CDR3 has 18 residues. Germline V gene data show CDR1 as SNHLY and CDR2 as FYNNEI. This CDR3 is CASSLVVKRGGRTDTQYF. The CDR3 nucleotides are TGTGCCAGCAGTTTAGTCGTCAAGCGGGGGGGCCGAACAGATACGCAGTATTTT.

As for this clonotype: The junction differs from germline at one of its ends, possibly a read error. The rearrangement joins TRBV11-2 to TRBJ2-3; 8 positions match TRBD1. This CDR3 is 16 amino acids long. Looked up from germline, CDR1 is SGHAT and CDR2 is FQNNGV. Here the CDR3 DNA reads TGTGCCGGCAGCTTAACGACAGGGGCCAACACAGATACGCAGTATTTT. Translating gives CAGSLTTGANTDTQYF. Filled out from reference TRBV11-2 and TRBJ2-3, the complete variable domain reads EAGVAQSPRYKIIEKRQSVAFWCNPISGHATLYWYQQILGQGPKLLIQFQNNGVVDDSQLPKDRFSAERLKGVDSTLKIQPAKLEDSAVYLCAGSLTTGANTDTQYFGPGTRLTVL.

This clonotype has a handful of counts. The rearrangement joins TRBV27 to TRBJ2-3, with 11 bases lining up with TRBD2. V lost 5 bases to trimming and J lost 3 bases; unmatched junction nucleotides: 7. The CDR3 is 16 residues long. The germline gives CDR1 MNHEY, CDR2 SMNVEV (reference sequence). The CDR3 loop is CASSNLAGGGTDTQYF. CDR3 coding DNA: TGTGCCAGCAGTAATCTAGCGGGGGGCGGGACAGATACGCAGTATTTT.

The rearrangement uses TRBV12-3 or TRBV12-4 and TRBJ2-2; D not resolved. The CDR3 runs to 13 residues. V lost 8 bases and J 4 bases, leaving 11 bases between the germline ends. CDR3 sequence (DNA): TGTGCCAGCTGTCGGGTCAGCACCGGGGAGCTGTTTTTT. Translated: CASCRVSTGELFF.

The rearrangement uses TRBV6-2 or TRBV6-3 and TRBJ1-1, with unresolved D. Germline-derived CDR1 and CDR2 are MNHEY and SVGEGT. Trimming took off 6 bases at V and 3 bases at J, with 14 bases between the two ends. The CDR3 has 14 amino acids. CDR3 nucleotides: TGTGCCAGCAGGGCCGGGCCCCGCGACACTGAAGCTTTCTTT. Translated, it gives CASRAGPRDTEAFF.

This chain joins TRBV20-1 and TRBJ2-1, with D possibly TRBD1 on 6 matching bases. The CDR3 sequence is 14 residues long. Germline values: CDR1 DFQATT, CDR2 SNEGSKA (reference sequence). V dropped 6 bases and J dropped 2 bases, with 14 bases sitting between them. In DNA, the CDR3 is TGCAGTGCAAACAGGGTTGTCACCTACAATGAGCAGTTCTTC. This gives the protein CSANRVVTYNEQFF.

The J gene is TRBJ2-6, the V gene TRBV4-1; a possible D gene is TRBD2 (8 bases). The ends were cut back, 0 bases at V and 2 bases at J, with 14 bases in the middle. Germline CDR1 reads MGHRA; CDR2 reads YSYEKL. The CDR3 runs 18 residues. CDR3: CASSQEAGDSAGANVLTF. The CDR3 coding sequence is TGCGCCAGCAGCCAAGAAGCGGGGGACAGCGCTGGGGCCAACGTCCTGACTTTC.

This clonotype has ten or more counts. CDR3 sequence: CASSFSSTDTQYF. CDR3 DNA sequence: TGTGCCAGCAGCTTTTCTAGCACAGATACGCAGTATTTT. The chain uses TRBV11-2 and TRBJ2-3; the D is unclear. Germline V gene lookup returns CDR1 SGHAT and CDR2 FQNNGV. V dropped 3 bases and J dropped 0 bases, with 4 bases sitting between them. The CDR3 covers 13 residues.

This clonotype was seen a few times. The chain links TRBV6-5 to TRBJ1-6, with D unresolved. The V and J ends lost 0 bases and 10 bases respectively, with 13 bases between them. Germline lookup yields CDR1 MNHEY and CDR2 SVGAGI. The CDR3 spans 15 residues. CDR3 sequence reads: CASSYSRAVESPLHF. The CDR3 DNA follows: TGTGCCAGCAGTTACTCCCGGGCGGTCGAATCACCCCTCCACTTT.

The chain employs TRBV18 and TRBJ2-3; D is unclear. The V gene's germline CDR1 is KGHSH and CDR2 LQKENI. Trimming cost V 2 bases and J 3 bases, with 9 bases left between them. CDR3 length: 14 residues. The CDR3 region is CASSPVSGTDTQYF. The CDR3 DNA follows: TGTGCCAGCTCACCAGTTAGTGGGACAGATACGCAGTATTTT.

This clonotype occurred a few times. The chain couples TRBV9 to TRBJ2-2, with 16 bases aligning to TRBD2. The V gene's germline CDR1 is SGDLS and CDR2 YYNGEE. This CDR3 is built from 19 residues. Losses at the gene ends were 3 bases for V and 4 bases for J; bases not matched to a gene: 9. The CDR3 DNA reads TGTGCCAGCAGCGCCCTCCTGGGACTAGCGGGAGGGCGCACCGGGGAGCTGTTTTTT. Translating gives CASSALLGLAGGRTGELFF.

This clonotype turned up a few times. The chain uses TRBV2 and TRBJ2-3; the D gene is possibly TRBD2 (5 bases). Trimming took off 6 bases at V and 2 bases at J, with 12 bases between the two ends. This CDR3 is built from 14 residues. The V gene's germline CDR1 is SNHLY and CDR2 FYNNEI. For the CDR3, the DNA is TGTGCCAGCAGACCCCGGACTGTCACAGATACGCAGTATTTT. This sequence encodes CASRPRTVTDTQYF.

The chain couples TRBV7-8 to TRBJ2-2, with 13 bases that match TRBD2. With V trimmed by 6 bases and J by 7 bases, 11 bases remained unmatched. This CDR3 has 17 residues. The germline V gene has CDR1 SGHVS and CDR2 FQNEAQ. CDR3 sequence reads: CASRGLAGRFSGGELFF. CDR3 DNA sequence: TGTGCCAGCAGGGGACTAGCGGGGCGCTTCTCGGGCGGGGAGCTGTTTTTT.

In its sample, this clonotype was seen a few times. The gene calls are TRBV10-3 and TRBJ1-1; 12 nucleotides line up with TRBD1. CDR1 and CDR2 (germline): ENHRY, SYGVKD. The CDR3 has 17 residues. With 6 bases clipped from V and 3 bases from J, the junction kept 11 bases outside the gene matches. The CDR3 spells CAISPTGTGGWDTEAFF. CDR3 sequence (DNA): TGTGCCATCAGCCCGACCGGGACAGGGGGCTGGGACACTGAAGCTTTCTTT.

In this sample, this clonotype turned up many times. This sequence joins TRBV3-1 and TRBJ1-5; D may be TRBD1 (6 bases). This CDR3 has 14 amino acids. Germline loops: CDR1 LGHDT, CDR2 YNNKEL (reference sequence). V lost 5 bases and J 1 base, leaving 9 bases between the germline ends. The CDR3 coding sequence is TGTGCCAGCAGCTATGGACAGAGCAATCAGCCCCAGCATTTT. Its translation is CASSYGQSNQPQHF.

The V call is TRBV27, the J call TRBJ2-1, with D possibly being TRBD1 (6 bases). Germline CDR1 and CDR2: MNHEY and SMNVEV (reference sequence). Deletions cut 6 bases from V and 7 bases from J, with 19 bases between. The CDR3 has 15 residues. As DNA, the CDR3 is TGTGCCAGCAGGACCTATTCGACAGGAAATAATGAGCAGTTCTTC. It codes for CASRTYSTGNNEQFF.